This passage covers 27 T cell receptor gamma chains from one sample sequenced in a study of gamma-delta chains in newborns, infants, children. TCRdb redid the clone calls on the reads with CATT. Of around 580 gamma-chain clones listed, approximately 69% are singletons. The sequenced sample consisted of blood. These receptors came from a child who was a newborn, infant or young child, either healthy, febrile or measles-vaccinated (not recorded which).

This clone has a single count. The chain couples TRGV9 to TRGJP. TCRdb records no J gene; here it was assigned by comparing the DNA to germline. Losses at the gene ends were 0 bases for V and 7 bases for J; bases not matched to a gene: 6. This CDR3 has 17 residues. Germline CDR1 is GITISATS and CDR2 is ISYDGTV (reference sequence). CDR3 in amino acids: CALWEVQVELGKKIKVF. In nucleotides, the CDR3 is TGTGCCTTGTGGGAGGTGCAGGTGGAGTTGGGCAAAAAAATCAAGGTATTT.

The V call is TRGV9, the J call TRGJP. CDR1 and CDR2 (germline): GITISATS, ISYDGTV (reference sequence). Unmatched junction bases numbered 3, after V lost 0 bases and J lost 4 bases. CDR3 length: 17 residues. The CDR3 DNA reads TGTGCCTTGTGGGAGGTGAGTCAAGAGTTGGGCAAAAAAATCAAGGTATTT. Amino acid sequence: CALWEVSQELGKKIKVF.

Concerning this clone: Given a far larger clone just one base away, this is likely a sequencing read error. Other DNA sequences of this sample code for an identical CDR3. V is TRGV9 and J is TRGJP. The J gene comes from matching the DNA to germline here; TCRdb lacks it. Germline V gene data show CDR1 as GITISATS and CDR2 as ISYDGTV (reference sequence). CDR3 length: 16 amino acids. For the CDR3, the DNA is TGTGCCTTATGGGAGGTGCAAGAGTTGGGCAAAAAAATCAAGGTATTT. Translating gives CALWEVQELGKKIKVF.

This clone was seen more than once but under ten times. Other DNA sequences in the sample encode the same CDR3. The V gene is TRGV9, the J gene TRGJP. TCRdb supplies no J gene; here it was assigned by aligning the nucleotide sequence to germline. Germline CDR1 GITISATS, CDR2 ISYDGTV (reference sequence). The CDR3 has 15 amino acids. Unmatched junction bases numbered 5, after V lost 5 bases and J lost 7 bases. The CDR3 nucleotides are TGTGCCTTGTGGGTTTCCGAGTTGGGCAAAAAAATCAAGGTATTT. Its protein product is CALWVSELGKKIKVF.

Comment on this clone: Since a much larger clone is just one base distant, this may be a read error. The CDR3 spells CALWELKELGKKIKVF. The CDR3, as DNA: TGTGCCTTGTGGGAGCTGAAAGAGTTGGGCAAAAAAATCAAGGTATTT. The V and J genes are TRGV9 and TRGJP. Because TCRdb records no J gene, it was assigned here through a match of the DNA to germline. CDR1 and CDR2 from the germline V gene are GITISATS and ISYDGTV (reference sequence). Trimming removed 3 bases from V and 5 bases from J; junction bases left unmatched: 4. This CDR3 is 16 amino acids long.

On this clone itself: The germline gene is not matched at one end of the junction; a read error may be the cause. The rearrangement uses TRGV9 and TRGJ1 or TRGJ2. The J gene comes from matching the DNA to germline here; TCRdb lacks it. Germline V gives CDR1 GITISATS, CDR2 ISYDGTV (reference sequence). CDR3 length equals 12 residues. Here the CDR3 reads CAWWEVHYKKLF. The CDR3 DNA is TGTGCCTGGTGGGAGGTGCATTATAAGAAACTCTTT.

The J gene is TRGJP, while no V gene call was made. This CDR3 is 17 amino acids long. In DNA, the CDR3 is TGTGCCTTGTGGGAGTTCTTGCAAGAGTTGGGCAAAAAAATCAAGGTATTT. This sequence encodes CALWEFLQELGKKIKVF.

Comment on this clone: Germline and junction disagree at one end, which may indicate a read error. The chain joins TRGV2 to TRGJ1 or TRGJ2. The J gene is not listed in TCRdb, so it was assigned here from a DNA match to germline. The CDR3 runs to 14 residues. Germline V gene sequence: CDR1 EGSNGY, CDR2 YDSYNSKV. This chain's CDR3 is CAAWDGRSYYKKLF. For the CDR3, the DNA is TGTGCCGCCTGGGACGGCCGTAGTTATTATAAGAAACTCTTT.

CDR3 bases: TGTGCCTTGTGGGAGGCGGAGGGTTATTATAAGAAACTCTTT. This translates into CALWEAEGYYKKLF. This sequence joins TRGV9 and TRGJ1 or TRGJ2. No J segment appears in TCRdb, so it was assigned here by matching the sequence to germline. The CDR3 runs to 14 residues. V shed 2 bases and J 3 bases; nucleotides not matched to a gene: 7. Germline V gene data show CDR1 as GITISATS and CDR2 as ISYDGTV (reference sequence).

This chain's CDR3 is CALWEVLTTGWFKIF. CDR3 coding DNA: TGTGCCTTGTGGGAGGTGCTTACCACTGGTTGGTTCAAGATATTT. This rearrangement joins TRGV9 to TRGJP1. J lost 1 base, V lost 0 bases, and 2 bases had no gene match. The CDR3 loop spans 15 amino acids. Germline CDR1 is GITISATS and CDR2 is ISYDGTV (reference sequence).

The J gene is TRGJ1 or TRGJ2, the V gene TRGV5. Matching the DNA to germline supplied the J gene, which TCRdb does not give. V dropped 6 bases and J dropped 6; count of bases not matched to a gene: 2. CDR1 and CDR2 (germline): VINAFY, YDVSNSKD. The CDR3 loop spans 10 amino acids. This CDR3 is CATWTYKKLF. DNA for the CDR3: TGTGCCACCTGGACTTATAAGAAACTCTTT.

The CDR3 region has the DNA TGTGCCACCTGGGACCGAGAGAATTATTATAAGAAACTCTTT. It specifies CATWDRENYYKKLF. The chain combines TRGV3 with TRGJ1 or TRGJ2. Here the J gene was assigned by germline matching of the DNA, as TCRdb has none. Trimming at V came to 3 bases and at J to 0 bases, leaving 5 bases not matched to a gene. Germline V gives CDR1 VTNTFY, CDR2 YDVSTARD (reference sequence). The CDR3 runs to 14 residues.

About this clone itself: The same CDR3 also results from other DNA sequences found in this sample. The genes are TRGV9 and TRGJP. The J gene was missing in TCRdb and was found by matching the end of the DNA to germline. There are 17 residues in the CDR3. Per the germline V gene, CDR1 is GITISATS and CDR2 is ISYDGTV (reference sequence). After removal of 0 bases from V and 5 bases from J, the junction contained 4 bases not matched to a gene. The CDR3 DNA reads TGTGCCTTGTGGGAGGTGCGGAAAGAGTTGGGCAAAAAAATCAAGGTATTT. Amino acid sequence: CALWEVRKELGKKIKVF.

This chain links TRGV9 with TRGJP. No J gene was available from TCRdb, and it was assigned here by a germline match of the DNA. The CDR3 contains 17 residues. Germline values: CDR1 GITISATS, CDR2 ISYDGTV (reference sequence). V lost 4 bases to trimming and J lost 4 bases; unmatched junction nucleotides: 7. The CDR3 DNA is TGTGCCTTGTGGGAACATATTCAAGAGTTGGGCAAAAAAATCAAGGTATTT. Residues: CALWEHIQELGKKIKVF.

The called J gene is TRGJP, whereas the V gene has no call. The CDR3 loop spans 17 amino acids. CDR3 loop: CALWEVIVELGKKIKVF. The CDR3 DNA reads TGTGCCTTGTGGGAGGTGATTGTAGAGTTGGGCAAAAAAATCAAGGTATTT.

Worth noting for this clone: At one end the junction does not follow the germline gene, possibly because of a read error. The rearrangement joins TRGV9 to TRGJP. The J gene, absent from TCRdb, was called here by matching the DNA to germline. Germline values: CDR1 GITISATS, CDR2 ISYDGTV (reference sequence). The CDR3 runs to 16 residues. The CDR3 sequence: CALWEAQEVGKKIKVF. The CDR3 nucleotides read TGTGCCTTGTGGGAGGCACAAGAGGTGGGCAAAAAAATCAAGGTATTT.

In regard to this clone: The likely explanation is a read error, given a far larger clone one base away. The V call is TRGV9, the J call TRGJP. Trimming took 0 bases from V and 7 from J; bases not matched to a gene: 3. The V gene's germline CDR1 is GITISATS and CDR2 ISYDGTV (reference sequence). The CDR3 is made up of 16 amino acids. The CDR3 sequence is CALWEVHELGKKIKVF. CDR3 coding DNA: TGTGCCTTGTGGGAGGTGCATGAGTTGGGCAAAAAAATCAAGGTATTT.

The chain has TRGV9 and TRGJP. As TCRdb names no J gene, one was assigned here on the basis of a DNA match to germline. Germline CDR1 GITISATS, CDR2 ISYDGTV (reference sequence). V lost 4 bases to trimming and J lost 6 bases; unmatched junction nucleotides: 6. The CDR3 contains 16 residues. This CDR3 is CALWEEGELGKKIKVF. The CDR3 nucleotides read TGTGCCTTGTGGGAAGAAGGAGAGTTGGGCAAAAAAATCAAGGTATTT.

Of note for this clone: This specimen includes other DNA sequences encoding the same CDR3. The chain has TRGV9 and TRGJP. Assignment of the J gene here rests on matching the DNA to germline, because TCRdb gives none. Per germline, CDR1 GITISATS and CDR2 ISYDGTV (reference sequence). This CDR3 spans 17 amino acids. The V gene end was trimmed by 0 bases and the J gene end by 6 bases; junction bases not matched to a gene: 5. The CDR3 DNA sequence: TGTGCCTTGTGGGAGGTGCAGAGAGAGTTGGGCAAAAAAATCAAGGTATTT. Translation gives CALWEVQRELGKKIKVF.

This clone has only one observation. This chain uses TRGV9 with TRGJP. TCRdb leaves out the J gene; it was filled in here by matching the DNA to germline. Germline loops: CDR1 GITISATS, CDR2 ISYDGTV (reference sequence). The CDR3 contains 15 residues. With 5 bases clipped from V and 7 bases from J, the junction kept 5 bases outside the gene matches. CDR3 in DNA: TGTGCCTTGTGGGTGGATGAGTTGGGCAAAAAAATCAAGGTATTT. Translated, it gives CALWVDELGKKIKVF.

The chain is built from TRGV9 and TRGJP. Since TCRdb gives no J gene, matching the DNA to germline was used here to assign it. V shed 5 bases, J shed 2 bases, and the junction held 3 bases outside the gene matches. Germline loops: CDR1 GITISATS, CDR2 ISYDGTV (reference sequence). The CDR3 is 16 amino acids. CDR3 protein: CALWGRQELGKKIKVF. The CDR3 bases are TGTGCCTTGTGGGGACGGCAAGAGTTGGGCAAAAAAATCAAGGTATTT.

A note on this clone: This probably arose from a read error, given a far larger clone one base away. Other DNA sequences from this sample encode an identical CDR3 as well. V gene TRGV9 combines with J gene TRGJP. The J gene comes from matching the DNA to germline here; TCRdb lacks it. J gave up 5 bases and V 0 bases, and 1 base lay outside the gene matches. CDR3 length: 16 amino acids. Looked up from germline, CDR1 is GITISATS and CDR2 is ISYDGTV (reference sequence). This CDR3 reads CALWEVEELGKKIKVF. CDR3 DNA sequence: TGTGCCTTGTGGGAGGTGGAAGAGTTGGGCAAAAAAATCAAGGTATTT.

V and J are TRGV4 and TRGJP2. Because TCRdb records no J gene, it was assigned here through a match of the DNA to germline. The germline CDR1 and CDR2 sequences are EGSTGY and YDSYTSSV. V lost 3 bases, J lost 0 bases, and 7 bases stayed unmatched. The CDR3 extends over 16 amino acids. The CDR3: CATWDSLNSSDWIKTF. The CDR3 DNA sequence: TGTGCCACCTGGGATTCCCTAAATAGTAGTGATTGGATCAAGACGTTT.

The chain combines TRGV4 with TRGJ1 or TRGJ2. Germline matching of the DNA provided the J gene here, since TCRdb leaves it blank. This CDR3 spans 11 amino acids. The J segment lost 3 bases and the V segment lost 5 bases, leaving 1 base of the junction unmatched. Per germline, CDR1 EGSTGY and CDR2 YDSYTSSV. The CDR3 spells CATWGYYKKLF. In DNA form, the CDR3 reads TGTGCCACCTGGGGTTATTATAAGAAACTCTTT.

The chain joins TRGV5 to TRGJ1 or TRGJ2. Here the J gene was assigned by germline matching of the DNA, as TCRdb has none. The CDR3 spans 11 residues. Trimming removed 0 bases from V and 12 bases from J; junction bases left unmatched: 5. CDR1 and CDR2 from the germline V gene are VINAFY and YDVSNSKD. This CDR3 reads CATWDRRGKLF. The CDR3 DNA follows: TGTGCCACCTGGGACAGGCGGGGGAAACTCTTT.

The J gene call is TRGJP, but no V gene call exists. The CDR3 consists of 16 residues. DNA for the CDR3: TGTGCCTTGTGGGAGGTGCCTGAGTTGGGCAAAAAAATCAAGGTATTT. It yields the protein CALWEVPELGKKIKVF.

For the J gene the call is TRGJ1 or TRGJ2; the V gene lacks a call. The CDR3 runs to 14 residues. The CDR3 DNA sequence: TGTGCCACCTGGGACGGACCGATGGGGTATAAGAAACTCTTT. Its translation: CATWDGPMGYKKLF.